This is a list of T cell receptor beta chains from one sample in a study of shared T cell receptors in the human thymus. Some clones are missing from TCRdb's copy, which holds only in-frame ones; the method was immunoSEQ multiplex PCR. Among roughly 660,000 clones listed, 85% to 90% were seen once. This sample also belongs to another study, concerning human thymus T cells.

Sequencing input: thymocytes. These receptors were taken from a boy younger than two with a congenital heart defect. Each CDR3 is given with its conserved first and last residue. Each record gives: D gene, clone size, J gene, V gene, CDR3 protein, CDR3 DNA. The D gene is left open where the match is weak. Where a row states a size, it is once, few, many or the class of an expanded clone; other rows omit it.

d_gene: TRBD1; abundance: .; j_gene: TRBJ2-5; v_gene: TRBV2; CDR3aa: CASTGQGGETQYF; CDR3nt: TGTGCCAGCACCGGACAGGGAGGAGAGACCCAGTACTTC
d_gene: TRBD2; abundance: few; j_gene: TRBJ2-7; v_gene: TRBV28; CDR3aa: CASSSLDPSGWLFYEQYF; CDR3nt: TGTGCCAGCAGTTCCCTGGATCCTAGCGGGTGGTTATTCTACGAGCAGTACTTC
d_gene: TRBD1; abundance: .; j_gene: TRBJ2-5; v_gene: TRBV19; CDR3aa: CASSRQPDRETQYF; CDR3nt: TGTGCCAGTAGCCGACAGCCGGACAGGGAGACCCAGTACTTC
d_gene: TRBD2; abundance: once; j_gene: TRBJ2-2; v_gene: TRBV18; CDR3aa: CASSPPLAGGWTGELFF; CDR3nt: TGTGCCAGCTCACCACCCCTAGCGGGAGGGTGGACCGGGGAGCTGTTTTTT
d_gene: .; abundance: .; j_gene: TRBJ2-7; v_gene: TRBV19; CDR3aa: CASSPEGDWGPYEQYF; CDR3nt: TGTGCCAGTAGTCCGGAGGGAGACTGGGGCCCCTACGAGCAGTACTTC
d_gene: TRBD2; abundance: .; j_gene: TRBJ2-7; v_gene: TRBV5-4; CDR3aa: CASSRTSVPGYEQYF; CDR3nt: TGTGCCAGCAGCCGGACTAGCGTCCCAGGATACGAGCAGTACTTC
d_gene: .; abundance: .; j_gene: TRBJ2-5; v_gene: TRBV4-2; CDR3aa: CASSQDRAWETQYF; CDR3nt: TGTGCCAGCAGCCAAGACAGGGCTTGGGAGACCCAGTACTTC
d_gene: .; abundance: .; j_gene: TRBJ2-7; v_gene: TRBV30; CDR3aa: CAWTDISYEQYF; CDR3nt: TGTGCCTGGACCGACATATCCTACGAGCAGTACTTC
d_gene: .; abundance: .; j_gene: TRBJ2-2; v_gene: TRBV4-3; CDR3aa: CASSLTWGEKEASTGELFF; CDR3nt: TGCGCCAGCAGCCTTACGTGGGGGGAGAAAGAGGCTTCAACCGGGGAGCTGTTTTTT
d_gene: TRBD1; abundance: .; j_gene: TRBJ1-2; v_gene: TRBV5-5; CDR3aa: CASSLRGRKDGYTF; CDR3nt: TGTGCCAGCAGCTTAAGGGGGCGAAAGGATGGCTACACCTTC
d_gene: .; abundance: .; j_gene: TRBJ2-2; v_gene: TRBV27; CDR3aa: CASSSPSKRNTGELFF; CDR3nt: TGTGCCAGCAGTTCACCTAGCAAGAGAAACACCGGGGAGCTGTTTTTT
d_gene: TRBD1; abundance: .; j_gene: TRBJ1-4; v_gene: TRBV25-1; CDR3aa: CASSSTGTAGEKLFF; CDR3nt: TGTGCCAGCAGTTCTACCGGGACAGCTGGCGAAAAACTGTTTTTT
d_gene: TRBD2; abundance: .; j_gene: TRBJ2-1; v_gene: TRBV23-1; CDR3aa: CASSLGLAGVSSYNEQFF; CDR3nt: TGCGCCAGCAGCCTCGGACTAGCGGGAGTGAGCTCCTACAATGAGCAGTTCTTC
d_gene: .; abundance: .; j_gene: TRBJ1-2; v_gene: TRBV25-1; CDR3aa: CASSETDSYYGYTF; CDR3nt: TGTGCCAGCAGTGAAACCGACAGCTACTATGGCTACACCTTC
d_gene: .; abundance: .; j_gene: TRBJ1-5; v_gene: TRBV19; CDR3aa: CASSITEEAQHF; CDR3nt: TGTGCCAGTAGTATCACAGAGGAGGCCCAGCATTTT
d_gene: .; abundance: .; j_gene: TRBJ2-3; v_gene: TRBV6-1; CDR3aa: CEGGGSGPTDTQYF; CDR3nt: TGTGAAGGGGGGGGTAGCGGTCCCACAGATACGCAGTATTTT
d_gene: .; abundance: .; j_gene: TRBJ1-5; v_gene: TRBV2; CDR3aa: CASSEAPAGRQPQHF; CDR3nt: TGTGCCAGCAGTGAAGCACCGGCCGGGAGGCAGCCCCAGCATTTT
d_gene: TRBD2; abundance: .; j_gene: TRBJ2-3; v_gene: TRBV4-2; CDR3aa: CASSPNFSGSRVGTDTQYF; CDR3nt: TGTGCCAGCAGCCCCAACTTTAGCGGGAGTCGGGTGGGAACAGATACGCAGTATTTT
d_gene: TRBD1; abundance: .; j_gene: TRBJ2-5; v_gene: TRBV18; CDR3aa: CASSPPPRGHKETQYF; CDR3nt: TGTGCCAGCTCACCACCACCCAGGGGGCACAAGGAGACCCAGTACTTC
d_gene: TRBD2; abundance: .; j_gene: TRBJ2-1; v_gene: TRBV7-9; CDR3aa: CASSLVTGLAGCEQFF; CDR3nt: TGTGCCAGCAGCTTGGTAACGGGACTAGCGGGCTGTGAGCAGTTCTTC
d_gene: TRBD1; abundance: .; j_gene: TRBJ2-7; v_gene: TRBV11-2; CDR3aa: CASSFKDAPGQSSYEQYF; CDR3nt: TGTGCCAGCAGCTTTAAGGACGCTCCGGGACAGAGCTCCTACGAGCAGTACTTC
d_gene: TRBD2; abundance: .; j_gene: TRBJ2-2; v_gene: TRBV18; CDR3aa: CASSPELAGGTGELFF; CDR3nt: TGTGCCAGCTCACCAGAACTAGCGGGAGGCACCGGGGAGCTGTTTTTT
d_gene: TRBD2; abundance: .; j_gene: TRBJ2-7; v_gene: TRBV2; CDR3aa: CASSPGGIGEQYF; CDR3nt: TGTGCCAGCAGTCCGGGGGGTATCGGCGAGCAGTACTTC
d_gene: TRBD1; abundance: .; j_gene: TRBJ2-7; v_gene: TRBV2; CDR3aa: CASRQGSRSYEQYF; CDR3nt: TGTGCCAGCAGACAGGGGTCTAGGTCCTACGAGCAGTACTTC
d_gene: .; abundance: .; j_gene: TRBJ1-4; v_gene: TRBV28; CDR3aa: CASSLNRLNEKLFF; CDR3nt: TGTGCCAGCAGTTTAAACAGGTTGAATGAAAAACTGTTTTTT
d_gene: TRBD2; abundance: .; j_gene: TRBJ2-2; v_gene: TRBV29-1; CDR3aa: CSGRGSSGSGTGELFF; CDR3nt: TGCAGCGGACGCGGTTCTAGCGGGAGTGGTACCGGGGAGCTGTTTTTT
d_gene: .; abundance: .; j_gene: TRBJ1-5; v_gene: TRBV16; CDR3aa: CASSPIIAGNQPQHF; CDR3nt: TGTGCCAGCAGTCCCATTATAGCGGGCAATCAGCCCCAGCATTTT
d_gene: TRBD1; abundance: .; j_gene: TRBJ1-1; v_gene: TRBV5-4; CDR3aa: CASSLAGQGNTEAFF; CDR3nt: TGTGCCAGCAGCTTGGCCGGACAGGGAAACACTGAAGCTTTCTTT
d_gene: .; abundance: few; j_gene: TRBJ2-3; v_gene: TRBV6-5; CDR3aa: CASRETSRVTDTQYF; CDR3nt: TGTGCCAGCAGGGAGACCTCCAGGGTCACAGATACGCAGTATTTT
d_gene: .; abundance: .; j_gene: TRBJ2-5; v_gene: TRBV7-8; CDR3aa: CASSYRTIHGKETQYF; CDR3nt: TGTGCCAGCAGCTATAGGACAATCCATGGGAAAGAGACCCAGTACTTC
d_gene: .; abundance: .; j_gene: TRBJ1-2; v_gene: TRBV28; CDR3aa: CASRPRGGNYGYTF; CDR3nt: TGTGCCAGCAGACCGCGGGGGGGCAACTATGGCTACACCTTC
d_gene: TRBD2; abundance: .; j_gene: TRBJ2-5; v_gene: TRBV7-9; CDR3aa: CASSLDASGRAQETQYF; CDR3nt: TGTGCCAGCAGCTTAGATGCTAGCGGGAGAGCACAAGAGACCCAGTACTTC
d_gene: .; abundance: once; j_gene: TRBJ2-7; v_gene: TRBV5-1; CDR3aa: CASSCLGLASSGTYEQYF; CDR3nt: TGCGCCAGCAGCTGCTTAGGGCTAGCGTCCTCGGGAACCTACGAGCAGTACTTC
d_gene: TRBD2; abundance: .; j_gene: TRBJ2-1; v_gene: TRBV29-1; CDR3aa: CSVAKTGTSGVSYNEQFF; CDR3nt: TGCAGCGTTGCCAAAACCGGGACTAGCGGGGTCTCCTACAATGAGCAGTTCTTC
d_gene: .; abundance: .; j_gene: TRBJ2-1; v_gene: TRBV15; CDR3aa: CATSRALGEGNEQFF; CDR3nt: TGTGCCACCAGCAGAGCATTAGGGGAAGGTAATGAGCAGTTCTTC
d_gene: TRBD1; abundance: .; j_gene: TRBJ2-7; v_gene: TRBV7-8; CDR3aa: CASSHRGQFYEQYF; CDR3nt: TGTGCCAGCAGCCACCGGGGACAGTTCTACGAGCAGTACTTC
d_gene: TRBD2; abundance: .; j_gene: TRBJ2-7; v_gene: TRBV10-3; CDR3aa: CAISGLGVAGNYEQYF; CDR3nt: TGTGCCATCAGTGGTCTCGGGGTAGCGGGTAACTACGAGCAGTACTTC
d_gene: .; abundance: .; j_gene: TRBJ2-7; v_gene: TRBV21-1; CDR3aa: CASSKVQGGPPYYEQYF; CDR3nt: TGTGCCAGCAGCAAAGTGCAGGGTGGGCCGCCCTATTACGAGCAGTACTTC
d_gene: TRBD2; abundance: .; j_gene: TRBJ2-5; v_gene: TRBV14; CDR3aa: CASSHMGPAGGQETQYF; CDR3nt: TGTGCCAGCAGCCACATGGGACCAGCGGGAGGCCAAGAGACCCAGTACTTC
d_gene: TRBD2; abundance: .; j_gene: TRBJ2-1; v_gene: TRBV6-1; CDR3aa: CASRVTSSNEQFF; CDR3nt: TGTGCCAGCAGGGTGACTAGCAGCAATGAGCAGTTCTTC
d_gene: .; abundance: few; j_gene: TRBJ2-1; v_gene: TRBV5-1; CDR3aa: CASSPQLDRHNEQFF; CDR3nt: TGCGCCAGCAGCCCTCAACTCGACAGACACAATGAGCAGTTCTTC
d_gene: .; abundance: .; j_gene: TRBJ2-7; v_gene: TRBV14; CDR3aa: CASSQAVRSTGEPYEQYF; CDR3nt: TGTGCCAGCAGCCAAGCAGTACGGTCGACGGGAGAACCCTACGAGCAGTACTTC
d_gene: TRBD2; abundance: once; j_gene: TRBJ2-2; v_gene: TRBV11-3; CDR3aa: CASSLEGSGRAVGELFF; CDR3nt: TGTGCCAGCAGCTTAGAGGGAAGCGGGAGGGCCGTCGGGGAGCTGTTTTTT
d_gene: TRBD2; abundance: .; j_gene: TRBJ2-5; v_gene: TRBV19; CDR3aa: CASSIGGKRGQETQYF; CDR3nt: TGTGCCAGTAGTATAGGTGGGAAGCGGGGCCAAGAGACCCAGTACTTC
d_gene: TRBD1; abundance: .; j_gene: TRBJ1-1; v_gene: TRBV7-3; CDR3aa: CASSLNRGLNTEAFF; CDR3nt: TGTGCCAGCAGCTTAAACAGGGGGCTGAACACTGAAGCTTTCTTT
d_gene: TRBD2; abundance: once; j_gene: TRBJ2-5; v_gene: TRBV4-3; CDR3aa: CASSLRLAMETQYF; CDR3nt: TGCGCCAGCAGCCTCCGACTAGCTATGGAGACCCAGTACTTC